A selection of T cell receptor beta chains follows, all from one sample in a study of shared clonotypes between healthy human individuals. Method: immunoSEQ multiplex PCR; TCRdb's copy keeps in-frame clones and lacks some. In the table there are approximately 2.3 million clones, over 85% of which are singletons. The specimen sequenced was naive CD4+ T cells from PBMCs. Receptor source: a man between 18 and 29 years old in good health. Some clones in this sample may be carry-over from other donors' samples. CDR3s include the opening cysteine and the closing phenylalanine or tryptophan. The order of the fields is CDR3 protein, CDR3 DNA, J gene, V gene, D gene, clone size. The D gene is left open where the match is weak. Clone size, where shown, is once, few, many, or a class for clones that have expanded.

CDR3aa: CASSPTGVGTNEKLFF
CDR3nt: TGTGCCAGCAGTCCGACAGGGGTGGGTACTAATGAAAAACTGTTTTTT
j_gene: TRBJ1-4
v_gene: TRBV27
d_gene: TRBD1
abundance: once

CDR3aa: CASGNFAYEQYF
CDR3nt: TGTGCCAGCGGCAACTTCGCCTACGAGCAGTACTTC
j_gene: TRBJ2-7
v_gene: TRBV4-2
d_gene: -
abundance: -

CDR3aa: CASSLRLRSIYNEQFF
CDR3nt: TGTGCCAGCAGCTTAAGGCTTCGATCTATATACAATGAGCAGTTCTTC
j_gene: TRBJ2-1
v_gene: TRBV7-9
d_gene: -
abundance: -

CDR3aa: CASSKEGQENYEQYF
CDR3nt: TGTGCCAGCAGCAAAGAGGGACAGGAGAATTACGAGCAGTACTTC
j_gene: TRBJ2-7
v_gene: TRBV21-1
d_gene: -
abundance: -

CDR3aa: CASRLGQGAGNEQFF
CDR3nt: TGCGCCAGCAGGTTGGGACAGGGGGCAGGGAATGAGCAGTTCTTC
j_gene: TRBJ2-1
v_gene: TRBV5-1
d_gene: TRBD1
abundance: -

CDR3aa: CASSQVGSRGRPDTQYF
CDR3nt: TGTGCCAGCAGCCAAGTTGGAAGCAGGGGGCGCCCAGATACGCAGTATTTT
j_gene: TRBJ2-3
v_gene: TRBV4-2
d_gene: TRBD1
abundance: once

CDR3aa: CASSESVLGAETQYF
CDR3nt: TGTGCCAGCAGCGAAAGCGTCCTGGGGGCAGAGACCCAGTACTTC
j_gene: TRBJ2-5
v_gene: TRBV7-2
d_gene: -
abundance: -

CDR3aa: CASSPQGGEKLFF
CDR3nt: TGCGCCAGCAGCCCCCAGGGTGGAGAAAAACTGTTTTTT
j_gene: TRBJ1-4
v_gene: TRBV5-1
d_gene: -
abundance: once

CDR3aa: CAGGGGSYEQYF
CDR3nt: TGTGCTGGGGGAGGGGGTTCCTACGAGCAGTACTTC
j_gene: TRBJ2-7
v_gene: TRBV28
d_gene: -
abundance: once

CDR3aa: CASNAQGNYGYTF
CDR3nt: TGTGCCAGCAATGCCCAGGGGAACTATGGCTACACCTTC
j_gene: TRBJ1-2
v_gene: TRBV28
d_gene: -
abundance: -

CDR3aa: CASSQTAETRAPFNHYEQYF
CDR3nt: TGTGCCAGCAGCCAAACCGCAGAGACCAGGGCCCCCTTTAACCACTACGAGCAGTACTTC
j_gene: TRBJ2-7
v_gene: TRBV4-2
d_gene: -
abundance: once

CDR3aa: CASSPGVAEAHREQYF
CDR3nt: TGTGCCAGCAGCCCCGGGGTAGCGGAGGCCCATCGGGAGCAGTACTTC
j_gene: TRBJ2-7
v_gene: TRBV5-4
d_gene: -
abundance: -

CDR3aa: CASSPLRQGAMNTEAFF
CDR3nt: TGTGCCAGCTCACCACTGAGACAGGGGGCGATGAACACTGAAGCTTTCTTT
j_gene: TRBJ1-1
v_gene: TRBV18
d_gene: TRBD1
abundance: -

CDR3aa: CASSQVGQGATEAFF
CDR3nt: TGCGCCAGCAGCCAAGTAGGCCAGGGTGCCACTGAAGCTTTCTTT
j_gene: TRBJ1-1
v_gene: TRBV4-1
d_gene: -
abundance: -

CDR3aa: CASSSRGRGENEKLFF
CDR3nt: TGTGCCAGCAGCTCCCGGGGGAGGGGAGAAAATGAAAAACTGTTTTTT
j_gene: TRBJ1-4
v_gene: TRBV5-4
d_gene: -
abundance: -

CDR3aa: CASSPTGAGEQFF
CDR3nt: TGTGCCAGCAGCCCGACAGGGGCCGGTGAGCAGTTCTTC
j_gene: TRBJ2-1
v_gene: TRBV7-3
d_gene: TRBD1
abundance: -

CDR3aa: CASSAGRLDIYEQYF
CDR3nt: TGTGCCAGCAGCGCGGGACGACTAGATATCTACGAGCAGTACTTC
j_gene: TRBJ2-7
v_gene: TRBV9
d_gene: -
abundance: -

CDR3aa: CASSLAFNKQETQYF
CDR3nt: TGCGCCAGCAGCTTGGCTTTTAACAAACAAGAGACCCAGTACTTC
j_gene: TRBJ2-5
v_gene: TRBV5-1
d_gene: -
abundance: -

CDR3aa: CASSVSYNYGYTF
CDR3nt: TGTGCCAGCAGTGTTTCCTACAACTATGGCTACACCTTC
j_gene: TRBJ1-2
v_gene: TRBV6-4
d_gene: -
abundance: -

CDR3aa: CASSFVQGGPETQYF
CDR3nt: TGCGCCAGCAGCTTCGTTCAGGGGGGCCCAGAGACCCAGTACTTC
j_gene: TRBJ2-5
v_gene: TRBV5-1
d_gene: -
abundance: -

CDR3aa: CASSWGLAGEDNEQFF
CDR3nt: TGCGCCAGCAGCTGGGGACTAGCGGGAGAGGACAATGAGCAGTTCTTC
j_gene: TRBJ2-1
v_gene: TRBV5-1
d_gene: TRBD2
abundance: -

CDR3aa: CASSFGGAGANEKLFF
CDR3nt: TGTGCCAGCAGTTTTGGGGGGGCTGGAGCTAATGAAAAACTGTTTTTT
j_gene: TRBJ1-4
v_gene: TRBV28
d_gene: -
abundance: once

CDR3aa: CAWTPDRTEAFF
CDR3nt: TGTGCCTGGACCCCCGACCGGACTGAAGCTTTCTTT
j_gene: TRBJ1-1
v_gene: TRBV30
d_gene: -
abundance: few

CDR3aa: CAWSGRVNTEAFF
CDR3nt: TGTGCCTGGAGTGGAAGGGTGAACACTGAAGCTTTCTTT
j_gene: TRBJ1-1
v_gene: TRBV30
d_gene: -
abundance: -

CDR3aa: CAWSRRDTYEQYF
CDR3nt: TGTGCCTGGAGTAGGCGGGACACTTACGAGCAGTACTTC
j_gene: TRBJ2-7
v_gene: TRBV30
d_gene: -
abundance: -

CDR3aa: CASSLGPGQGAPPAQYF
CDR3nt: TGCGCCAGCAGCTTGGGTCCGGGACAGGGGGCCCCCCCCGCCCAGTACTTC
j_gene: TRBJ2-5
v_gene: TRBV5-1
d_gene: TRBD1
abundance: -

CDR3aa: CASSEALLAGGRNIQYF
CDR3nt: TGTGCCAGCAGTGAAGCGCTTCTGGCAGGGGGGAGAAACATTCAGTACTTC
j_gene: TRBJ2-4
v_gene: TRBV6-1
d_gene: -
abundance: -

CDR3aa: CASMLGSINEQFF
CDR3nt: TGTGCCAGCATGCTCGGGAGTATCAATGAGCAGTTCTTC
j_gene: TRBJ2-1
v_gene: TRBV28
d_gene: -
abundance: -

CDR3aa: CASSSDRGSGETQYF
CDR3nt: TGTGCCAGCAGTTCGGACAGGGGGAGTGGGGAGACCCAGTACTTC
j_gene: TRBJ2-5
v_gene: TRBV2
d_gene: TRBD1
abundance: -

CDR3aa: CSVTVPTEYF
CDR3nt: TGCAGCGTTACGGTCCCTACAGAGTATTTT
j_gene: TRBJ2-3
v_gene: TRBV29-1
d_gene: -
abundance: -

CDR3aa: CASSPYGAGGVGDTQYF
CDR3nt: TGTGCCAGCAGCCCCTATGGGGCGGGGGGAGTCGGGGATACGCAGTATTTT
j_gene: TRBJ2-3
v_gene: TRBV7-6
d_gene: TRBD2
abundance: -

CDR3aa: CASREDGTEEAFF
CDR3nt: TGTGCCAGCAGGGAGGACGGGACGGAAGAAGCTTTCTTT
j_gene: TRBJ1-1
v_gene: TRBV28
d_gene: -
abundance: -

CDR3aa: CASSLLGAYNEQFF
CDR3nt: TGTGCCAGCAGCCTCCTCGGCGCCTACAATGAGCAGTTCTTC
j_gene: TRBJ2-1
v_gene: TRBV9
d_gene: -
abundance: -

CDR3aa: CSVGTSSYNEQFF
CDR3nt: TGCAGCGTGGGGACTAGCTCCTACAATGAGCAGTTCTTC
j_gene: TRBJ2-1
v_gene: TRBV29-1
d_gene: TRBD2
abundance: -

CDR3aa: CASSEPTPGRYTGELFF
CDR3nt: TGCGCCAGCAGTGAGCCAACTCCCGGGAGGTACACCGGGGAGCTGTTTTTT
j_gene: TRBJ2-2
v_gene: TRBV10-2
d_gene: TRBD2
abundance: -

CDR3aa: CARSLGRGRQPQHF
CDR3nt: TGTGCCAGAAGCTTGGGCAGGGGTAGGCAGCCCCAGCATTTT
j_gene: TRBJ1-5
v_gene: TRBV5-3
d_gene: -
abundance: -

CDR3aa: CASSQDRWTGNQPQHF
CDR3nt: TGTGCCAGCAGCCAAGATCGTTGGACAGGCAATCAGCCCCAGCATTTT
j_gene: TRBJ1-5
v_gene: TRBV14
d_gene: -
abundance: few

CDR3aa: CAISRDRESPVLTF
CDR3nt: TGTGCCATCAGCAGGGACAGGGAGTCCCCCGTCCTGACTTTC
j_gene: TRBJ2-6
v_gene: TRBV10-3
d_gene: TRBD1
abundance: -

CDR3aa: CASSLRDRTHYEQYF
CDR3nt: TGTGCCAGCAGCTTAAGGGACAGGACTCACTACGAGCAGTACTTC
j_gene: TRBJ2-7
v_gene: TRBV11-2
d_gene: TRBD1
abundance: -

CDR3aa: CASSWTSGGYEQYF
CDR3nt: TGTGCCAGCAGCTGGACTAGCGGGGGCTACGAGCAGTACTTC
j_gene: TRBJ2-7
v_gene: TRBV5-6
d_gene: TRBD2
abundance: -

CDR3aa: CASSPLRGFDIQYF
CDR3nt: TGTGCCAGCTCACCCTTGAGGGGATTCGACATTCAGTACTTC
j_gene: TRBJ2-4
v_gene: TRBV18
d_gene: -
abundance: -

CDR3aa: CASHNPPSSTYGYTF
CDR3nt: TGTGCCAGCCACAACCCCCCCTCATCCACCTATGGCTACACCTTC
j_gene: TRBJ1-2
v_gene: TRBV2
d_gene: -
abundance: -

CDR3aa: CASSHSGRANTQYF
CDR3nt: TGTGCCAGCAGCCATAGCGGGAGGGCTAATACGCAGTATTTT
j_gene: TRBJ2-3
v_gene: TRBV5-6
d_gene: TRBD2
abundance: -

CDR3aa: CASSEVFYGLAGRHEQYF
CDR3nt: TGTGCCAGCAGTGAAGTTTTCTACGGACTAGCGGGACGTCACGAGCAGTACTTC
j_gene: TRBJ2-7
v_gene: TRBV6-1
d_gene: TRBD2
abundance: -

CDR3aa: CASSRIGRTGQYF
CDR3nt: TGTGCCAGCAGCCGAATTGGGAGGACAGGGCAGTACTTC
j_gene: TRBJ2-4
v_gene: TRBV14
d_gene: TRBD1
abundance: -

CDR3aa: CATHPGQGASGYTF
CDR3nt: TGTGCCACACATCCGGGACAGGGGGCCTCAGGCTACACCTTC
j_gene: TRBJ1-2
v_gene: TRBV28
d_gene: TRBD1
abundance: -

CDR3aa: CATSRRLAGGLDEQYF
CDR3nt: TGTGCCACCAGCAGAAGGCTAGCGGGAGGATTGGACGAGCAGTACTTC
j_gene: TRBJ2-7
v_gene: TRBV15
d_gene: TRBD2
abundance: -

CDR3aa: CASSLRGQGTDTQYF
CDR3nt: TGTGCCAGCAGTTTAAGGGGACAGGGCACAGATACGCAGTATTTT
j_gene: TRBJ2-3
v_gene: TRBV27
d_gene: TRBD1
abundance: once

CDR3aa: CARLVVSGSRMETQYF
CDR3nt: TGTGCTAGGTTGGTCGTTTCGGGTAGCCGGATGGAGACCCAGTACTTC
j_gene: TRBJ2-5
v_gene: TRBV12-5
d_gene: -
abundance: -

CDR3aa: CASSIYAGWNEQFF
CDR3nt: TGTGCCAGTAGTATCTACGCCGGTTGGAATGAGCAGTTCTTC
j_gene: TRBJ2-1
v_gene: TRBV19
d_gene: -
abundance: -

CDR3aa: CAISFRPDGVKRESSYNEQFF
CDR3nt: TGTGCCATCAGTTTCCGTCCCGATGGGGTCAAGCGGGAGAGCTCCTACAATGAGCAGTTCTTC
j_gene: TRBJ2-1
v_gene: TRBV10-3
d_gene: TRBD2
abundance: -

CDR3aa: CASSLALGGWETQYF
CDR3nt: TGTGCCAGCAGCTTAGCGCTTGGAGGGTGGGAGACCCAGTACTTC
j_gene: TRBJ2-5
v_gene: TRBV7-9
d_gene: -
abundance: -

CDR3aa: CASSLDREFGYTF
CDR3nt: TGTGCCAGCAGCCTCGACAGAGAGTTTGGCTACACCTTC
j_gene: TRBJ1-2
v_gene: TRBV6-6
d_gene: -
abundance: -

CDR3aa: CASSADRGRYNEQFF
CDR3nt: TGTGCCAGCAGCGCGGACAGGGGCCGATACAATGAGCAGTTCTTC
j_gene: TRBJ2-1
v_gene: TRBV6-1
d_gene: TRBD1
abundance: -

CDR3aa: CASSPGGRYEQYF
CDR3nt: TGTGCCAGTAGTCCGGGGGGGCGCTACGAGCAGTACTTC
j_gene: TRBJ2-7
v_gene: TRBV19
d_gene: TRBD2
abundance: -

CDR3aa: CASSQPGGTYNEQFF
CDR3nt: TGTGCCAGCAGCCAACCGGGAGGAACCTACAATGAGCAGTTCTTC
j_gene: TRBJ2-1
v_gene: TRBV14
d_gene: TRBD2
abundance: -

CDR3aa: CASSRGQTSWGYTF
CDR3nt: TGTGCCAGCAGCCGAGGACAGACATCTTGGGGCTACACCTTC
j_gene: TRBJ1-2
v_gene: TRBV5-6
d_gene: -
abundance: once